This is a list of T cell receptor beta chains from one sample in a study of T-cell memory formation after mild COVID-19. TCRdb ran MiXCR on the 5' RACE reads and lists one entry per CDR3 protein. The table records about 320,000 distinct CDR3 sequences, more than 13% of them present only once. Input material: PBMCs or a T cell subset sorted from them (not recorded which). All receptors derive from a young man who had mild COVID-19 (a few samples of this study predate the infection). Cell type and time point are not known. Each CDR3 is given with its conserved first and last residue. The D gene is left open where the match is weak. Clone size appears in some rows only: once, few, many, or a class for an expanded clone.

j_gene,len,d_gene,abundance,v_gene,CDR3nt,CDR3aa
TRBJ2-7,15,TRBD2,many,TRBV29-1,TGCAGCGTTGAAGATCTGCGGGGGGGAACCTACGAGCAGTACTTC,CSVEDLRGGTYEQYF
TRBJ1-1,14,-,-,TRBV6-2/TRBV6-3,TGTGCCAGCAGTTTTGTGACAGCGGGCACTGAAGCTTTCTTT,CASSFVTAGTEAFF
TRBJ2-5,15,TRBD1,few,TRBV5-1,TGCGCCAGCTCCTTTGGGACAGGGTTTGGGGAGACCCAGTACTTC,CASSFGTGFGETQYF
TRBJ2-2,12,-,-,TRBV9,TGTGCCAGCAGCCCCGCCGGGGGGGAGCTGTTTTTT,CASSPAGGELFF
TRBJ2-2,15,TRBD2,-,TRBV5-4,TGTGCCAGCAGCCTAGCGGGGACCTACACCGGGGAGCTGTTTTTT,CASSLAGTYTGELFF
TRBJ2-3,15,-,-,TRBV15,TGTGCCACCAGCCTGGGAGGGGGCGGGGCAGATACGCAGTATTTT,CATSLGGGGADTQYF
TRBJ2-6,13,-,few,TRBV6-2/TRBV6-3,TGTGCCAGCACCCCCGGTGGGGCCAACGTCCTGACTTTC,CASTPGGANVLTF
TRBJ1-2,12,TRBD1,-,TRBV20-1,TGCAGTGCAAGACAGGGGGGCTATGGCTACACCTTC,CSARQGGYGYTF
TRBJ2-1,16,TRBD2,few,TRBV6-1,TGTGCCAGCAGTCTAATGGCGGGGGGGGCCTACAATGAGCAGTTCTTC,CASSLMAGGAYNEQFF
TRBJ2-7,12,TRBD1,-,TRBV29-1,TGCAGCGGCCTACAGGGGGTCAACGAGCAGTACTTC,CSGLQGVNEQYF
TRBJ2-7,14,-,-,TRBV6-5,TGTGCCAGCAGTTACTCGGGCAGGGCCCGCGAGCAGTACTTC,CASSYSGRAREQYF
TRBJ2-1,16,-,few,TRBV7-2,TGTGCCAGCAGCCCCACTACTAGCCCCTCCTACAATGAGCAGTTCTTC,CASSPTTSPSYNEQFF
TRBJ2-3,12,-,few,TRBV6-2/TRBV6-3,TGTGCCAGCAGGGCCCGGGCGGATACGCAGTATTTT,CASRARADTQYF